This is a list of T cell receptor beta chains from one sample in a study of T-cell memory formation after mild COVID-19. One entry per CDR3 protein results from TCRdb running MiXCR on the 5' RACE reads. Altogether hundreds of thousands of distinct CDR3 sequences are present, more than 15% being singletons, with the ten largest covering around 20%. Sequencing was performed on PBMCs or a T cell subset sorted from them (not recorded which). The receptors were gathered from a man younger than 30 who had mild COVID-19 (a few samples of this study predate the infection). Cell type and time point are not known. Both conserved end residues are part of each CDR3. The order of the fields is D gene, clone size, J gene, V gene, CDR3 DNA, CDR3 protein. A D gene is named only where the DNA matches it firmly. A row's size may be missing; if present it is once, few, many or a size class.

D: TRBD2
size: NA
J: TRBJ2-1
V: TRBV24-1
DNA: TGTGCCACCAGTGACCTACGAAGCGGGGGGGCGTATGAGCAGTTCTTC
CDR3: CATSDLRSGGAYEQFF

D: TRBD2
size: few
J: TRBJ2-2
V: TRBV6-2/TRBV6-3
DNA: TGTGCCAGCAGAGAATCTCGGACTAGCTACACCGGGGAGCTGTTTTTT
CDR3: CASRESRTSYTGELFF

D: NA
size: NA
J: TRBJ2-2
V: TRBV29-1
DNA: TGCAGCTCCAAGGACGCGAACACCGGGGAGCTGTTTTTT
CDR3: CSSKDANTGELFF

D: NA
size: NA
J: TRBJ2-1
V: TRBV30
DNA: TGTGCCTGGAGTGTACTTGGGGTCAATGAGCAGTTCTTC
CDR3: CAWSVLGVNEQFF

D: NA
size: NA
J: TRBJ2-3
V: TRBV4-3
DNA: TGCGCCAGCAGTTTCGACCTCTCCAGGGGGAGGACGCAGTATTTT
CDR3: CASSFDLSRGRTQYF

D: NA
size: NA
J: TRBJ1-2
V: TRBV15
DNA: TGTGCCACCAGCAGTGGCCTCTATGGCTACACCTTC
CDR3: CATSSGLYGYTF

D: TRBD1
size: few
J: TRBJ1-6
V: TRBV7-8
DNA: TGTGCCAGCAGCTTGGACAGGATTTATTCACCCCTCCACTTT
CDR3: CASSLDRIYSPLHF

D: NA
size: NA
J: TRBJ2-1
V: TRBV12-3/TRBV12-4
DNA: TGTGCCAGCAGAACAGACCTAACCTACAATGAGCAGTTCTTC
CDR3: CASRTDLTYNEQFF

D: NA
size: many
J: TRBJ1-2
V: TRBV6-5
DNA: TGTGCCAGCAGTCCGCTGGGGCAGAGCTATGGCTACACCTTC
CDR3: CASSPLGQSYGYTF

D: TRBD1
size: many
J: TRBJ1-2
V: TRBV5-1
DNA: TGCGCCAGCAGCGAGGGACAGGGCGGCTATGGCTACACCTTC
CDR3: CASSEGQGGYGYTF

D: NA
size: few
J: TRBJ2-3
V: TRBV6-5
DNA: TGTGCCAGCAGTTCAAGCTGGGGCACAGATACGCAGTATTTT
CDR3: CASSSSWGTDTQYF

D: TRBD2
size: NA
J: TRBJ2-3
V: TRBV20-1
DNA: TGCAGTGCTCAATCAGCGGGGGCCGGCACAGATACGCAGTATTTT
CDR3: CSAQSAGAGTDTQYF

D: NA
size: few
J: TRBJ2-7
V: TRBV7-9
DNA: TGTGCCAGCGCCGACCGAGCCTACGAGCAGTACTTC
CDR3: CASADRAYEQYF

D: TRBD2
size: many
J: TRBJ2-1
V: TRBV9
DNA: TGTGCCAGCAGCCCGTACCCTCCTAGCGGAACCTGGGGTGAGCAGTTCTTC
CDR3: CASSPYPPSGTWGEQFF

D: NA
size: NA
J: TRBJ1-2
V: TRBV25-1
DNA: TGTGCCAGCAGTGAATACGGGCATGGCTACACCTTC
CDR3: CASSEYGHGYTF

D: NA
size: many
J: TRBJ1-5
V: TRBV5-1
DNA: TGCGCCAGCAGCTTAGGGTTTGGTGGGGGTAATCAGCCCCAGCATTTT
CDR3: CASSLGFGGGNQPQHF

D: NA
size: many
J: TRBJ2-3
V: TRBV5-1
DNA: TGCGCCAGCAGTAGTAGGCAGATCCCAGATACGCAGTATTTT
CDR3: CASSSRQIPDTQYF

D: TRBD1
size: NA
J: TRBJ1-2
V: TRBV7-2
DNA: TGTGCCAGCACCCGCCTGGGACAGGCTAACTATGGCTACACCTTC
CDR3: CASTRLGQANYGYTF

D: TRBD2
size: few
J: TRBJ2-1
V: TRBV20-1
DNA: TGCAGTGCTAGAGGTATGGCTAGCGGGGGGTCCAAGCAGTTCTTC
CDR3: CSARGMASGGSKQFF

D: NA
size: NA
J: TRBJ2-1
V: TRBV7-8
DNA: TGTGCCAGCAGCCCCCCCTACAGGGATGAGCAGTTCTTC
CDR3: CASSPPYRDEQFF

D: NA
size: few
J: TRBJ1-2
V: TRBV6-6
DNA: TGTGCCAGCAGTACGGCGCAAGCCTATGGCTACACCTTC
CDR3: CASSTAQAYGYTF

D: NA
size: few
J: TRBJ2-3
V: TRBV4-3
DNA: TGCGCCAGCAGCCAAGATCGGGCTAGCAGCACAGATACGCAGTATTTT
CDR3: CASSQDRASSTDTQYF

D: NA
size: NA
J: TRBJ1-3
V: TRBV7-2
DNA: TGTGCCAGCAGCTTAGTGGCCAGGGAATATGGAAACACCATATATTTT
CDR3: CASSLVAREYGNTIYF

D: TRBD1
size: NA
J: TRBJ1-6
V: TRBV29-1
DNA: TGCAGCGTGGCCGGGACAGAGAATTCACCCCTCCACTTT
CDR3: CSVAGTENSPLHF

D: NA
size: few
J: TRBJ2-3
V: TRBV20-1
DNA: TGCAGTGCCCCGAAAGAAGGGGGGGCCACAGATACGCAGTATTTT
CDR3: CSAPKEGGATDTQYF